This T cell receptor beta chain derives from a study of blood T cell repertoires in COVID-19. In the study overall: Acute and convalescent COVID-19 samples came from the United States, Italy and Spain.

Germline V gives CDR1 SGHNT, CDR2 YYREEE (reference sequence). Trimming cost V 3 bases and J 0 bases, with 13 bases left between them. This CDR3 is 15 amino acids long. Using immunoSEQ multiplex PCR, the repertoire was profiled, and TCRdb retains in-frame clones only, with some absent. The sample has roughly 210,000 clones; roughly 90% are singletons. This clone showed up just a few times. This chain connects TRBV5-4 to TRBJ2-7, with D possibly being TRBD1 (5 bases). Sequencing was done on a sample of peripheral blood. The origin of this receptor is a man between 70 and 80 years old with acute or convalescent COVID-19. The CDR3 DNA follows: TGTGCCAGCAGCTCCCGACAGAGATCCTCCTACGAGCAGTACTTC. Its protein product is CASSSRQRSSYEQYF.